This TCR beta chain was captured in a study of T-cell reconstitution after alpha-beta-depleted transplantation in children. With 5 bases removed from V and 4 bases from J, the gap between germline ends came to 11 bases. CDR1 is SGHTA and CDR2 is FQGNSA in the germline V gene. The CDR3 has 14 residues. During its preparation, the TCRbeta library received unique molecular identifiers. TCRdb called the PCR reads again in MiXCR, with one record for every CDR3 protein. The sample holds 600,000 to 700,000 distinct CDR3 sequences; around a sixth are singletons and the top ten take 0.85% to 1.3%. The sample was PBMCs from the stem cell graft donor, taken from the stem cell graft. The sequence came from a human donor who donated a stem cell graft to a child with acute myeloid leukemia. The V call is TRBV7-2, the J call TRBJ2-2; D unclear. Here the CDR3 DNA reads TGTGCCAGCAGCCCTAGTTGGTCCACCGGGGAGCTGTTTTTT. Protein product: CASSPSWSTGELFF. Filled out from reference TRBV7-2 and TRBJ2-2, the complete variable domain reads GAGVSQSPSNKVTEKGKDVELRCDPISGHTALYWYRQSLGQGLEFLIYFQGNSAPDKSGLPSDRFSAERTGGSVSTLTIQRTQQEDSAVYLCASSPSWSTGELFFGEGSRLTVL.